This T cell receptor (beta chain) is drawn from a study of type 1 regulatory T cells (dated by TCRdb to the early 2020s). Notes on the research overall: The study characterized an in vitro protocol that generated a Tr1-enriched, alloantigen-specific CD4 T cell product named T-allo10. T-allo10 was being evaluated clinically in patients with hematological malignancies who were receiving allogeneic hematopoietic stem cell transplantation. The study at large found these results: A more restricted TCR repertoire was observed in Tr1 cells than in non-Tr1 cells, and this restriction was interpreted in the study as alloantigen-induced clonal expansion.

The CDR3 contains 16 residues, cysteine and phenylalanine counted. The sequence is cut down to CDR3 DNA, 48 bases in frame from base 1. At the junction V is shortened by 6 bases and J by 0 bases; bases outside the gene matches: 5. The CDR1 and CDR2 encoded by the germline V gene (reference sequence) are MNHEY and SMNVEV. For sequencing, an Illumina MiSeq was employed. TCRdb passed the public sequencing reads through fastp at Q25 and MiXCR, retaining productive beta sequences. Merged by CDR3 protein, the rows form single entries marked with the most common genes and DNA. Counted in this sample were about 60,000 distinct CDR3 sequences; 62% of them appeared once. The ten biggest clones cover about 1.7% of the sample. Notes on this clonotype: It lacks a known antigen. No base qualities exist here, and no much larger clone lies one base off it.

The rearrangement joined TRBV27 to TRBJ1-1; TRBD1 lines up with 12 middle nucleotides. What was sequenced was cultured non-Tr1 T cells, either the whole culture or a sorted T cell fraction (not recorded which). In the paper's terms, the cell subset or site label means: non-Tr1 population from the T-allo10 product. The sequence came from a human donor in good health. The DNA is as follows: TGTGCCAGCAGGGGGACAGGGGGCTATCTGAACACTGAAGCTTTCTTT. It specifies CASRGTGGYLNTEAFF.